Listed below are T cell receptor beta chains from one sample, sequenced in a study of blood T cell repertoires in COVID-19. The protocol was immunoSEQ multiplex PCR, while the TCRdb copy is restricted to in-frame clones and leaves out a portion. Here the sample spans about 40,000 clones, 90% being singletons. Sample: peripheral blood. All receptors derive from an older man with acute or convalescent COVID-19. Both conserved end residues are part of each CDR3. D genes are given only for firm matches. Clone size is shown for a subset of rows, as once, few, many or a class of expanded clone.

abundance	d_gene	v_gene	j_gene	CDR3aa	CDR3nt
.	TRBD2	TRBV10-3	TRBJ2-1	CAISEPGTSGDNEQFF	TGTGCCATCAGTGAGCCTGGGACTAGCGGGGACAATGAGCAGTTCTTC
.	.	TRBV7-2	TRBJ2-7	CASSRSYEQYF	TGTGCCAGCAGCCGCTCCTACGAGCAGTACTTC
few	TRBD2	TRBV3-1/TRBV3-2	TRBJ2-3	CASSQGWGGDTQYF	TGTGCCAGCAGCCAGGGATGGGGGGGTGATACGCAGTATTTT
.	TRBD1	TRBV19	TRBJ1-1	CASSKGQGNTEAFF	TGTGCCAGTAGTAAGGGACAGGGGAACACTGAAGCTTTCTTT
.	.	TRBV5-4	TRBJ2-3	CASSPTLADTDTQYF	TGTGCCAGCAGCCCCACCCTAGCCGACACAGATACGCAGTATTTT
.	.	TRBV7-9	TRBJ2-2	CASSLDVGENTGELFF	TGTGCCAGCAGCTTAGATGTGGGAGAGAACACCGGGGAGCTGTTTTTT
.	TRBD1	TRBV5-1	TRBJ2-5	CASSSGTGGALETQYF	TGCGCCAGCAGCTCGGGGACAGGGGGCGCTTTGGAGACCCAGTACTTC
.	.	TRBV5-1	TRBJ2-7	CASGIPSASSYEQYF	TGCGCCAGTGGAATTCCCAGCGCCAGCTCCTACGAGCAGTACTTC
.	TRBD2	TRBV6-2/TRBV6-3	TRBJ2-2	CASSYQAGRPITGELFF	TGTGCCAGCAGTTACCAAGCGGGACGGCCGATAACCGGGGAGCTGTTTTTT
.	.	TRBV12-3/TRBV12-4	TRBJ1-6	CASRDSENSPLHF	TGTGCCAGCAGGGACAGCGAGAATTCACCCCTCCACTTT
.	TRBD1	TRBV7-2	TRBJ2-5	CASSTDRGRETQYF	TGTGCCAGCAGCACAGACAGGGGGCGCGAGACCCAGTACTTC
.	TRBD2	TRBV5-1	TRBJ2-7	CASSLFGGNYEQYF	TGCGCCAGCAGCTTGTTCGGGGGGAACTACGAGCAGTACTTC
.	TRBD1	TRBV7-8	TRBJ1-3	CASSLLTGAISGNTIYF	TGTGCCAGCAGCCTGCTGACAGGGGCCATCTCTGGAAACACCATATATTTT
.	TRBD2	TRBV5-6	TRBJ2-7	CASSSGTSGSPGEQYF	TGTGCCAGCAGCTCCGGGACTAGCGGGAGCCCTGGGGAGCAGTACTTC
.	TRBD1	TRBV28	TRBJ1-2	CASSLPGQGARGYTF	TGTGCCAGCAGTCTTCCGGGACAGGGGGCGCGGGGCTACACCTTC
few	.	TRBV28	TRBJ1-4	CASGGHNGEKLFF	TGTGCCAGCGGTGGGCACAATGGTGAAAAACTGTTTTTT
.	TRBD1	TRBV19	TRBJ1-2	CASSMPGGYGYTF	TGTGCCAGTAGTATGCCAGGGGGCTATGGCTACACCTTC
.	.	TRBV11-2	TRBJ2-2	CASSLQAGTGELFF	TGTGCCAGCAGCTTACAGGCAGGGACCGGGGAGCTGTTTTTT
.	TRBD2	TRBV6-6	TRBJ2-7	CASRRTSEQYF	TGTGCCAGCAGAAGGACTAGCGAGCAGTACTTC
.	.	TRBV16	TRBJ1-2	CASSQSAGSNYGYTF	TGTGCCAGCAGCCAATCGGCAGGTTCTAACTATGGCTACACCTTC
.	.	TRBV6-5	TRBJ2-1	CASKPGGTYNEQFF	TGTGCCAGCAAACCAGGGGGGACCTACAATGAGCAGTTCTTC
.	TRBD1	TRBV7-2	TRBJ2-7	CASSTRDRYEQYF	TGTGCCAGCAGCACGCGGGACAGGTACGAGCAGTACTTC
.	TRBD1	TRBV7-2	TRBJ2-7	CASSLGSTGTGEYF	TGTGCCAGCAGCTTAGGGAGCACCGGGACAGGGGAGTACTTC
.	.	TRBV4-3	TRBJ2-7	CASSQDARGSTYEQYF	TGCGCCAGCAGCCAAGATGCACGGGGATCGACCTACGAGCAGTACTTC
.	.	TRBV2	TRBJ1-1	CASSEAGRGRDEAFF	TGTGCCAGCAGTGAAGCAGGACGAGGGCGCGACGAAGCTTTCTTT
.	.	TRBV6-6	TRBJ1-4	CASSYSLTGSNEKLFF	TGTGCCAGCAGTTACTCACTGACAGGTAGTAATGAAAAACTGTTTTTT
once	.	TRBV6-6	TRBJ1-1	CATAGTGRDDTEAFF	TGTGCCACCGCCGGCACAGGACGAGACGACACTGAAGCTTTCTTT
medium-sized	.	TRBV18	TRBJ1-6	CASSLDQGGNSPLHF	TGTGCCAGCTCCCTCGATCAGGGTGGTAATTCACCCCTCCACTTT
once	TRBD2	TRBV9	TRBJ2-7	CASSSGLAGGPESYEQYF	TGTGCCAGCAGTTCAGGACTAGCGGGAGGGCCGGAGAGCTACGAGCAGTACTTC
.	TRBD2	TRBV13	TRBJ2-2	CASSLSPGTSVTGELFF	TGTGCCAGCAGCTTATCCCCCGGGACTAGCGTGACCGGGGAGCTGTTTTTT
once	TRBD1	TRBV27	TRBJ1-5	CASSPDREYQPQHF	TGTGCCAGCAGCCCGGACAGGGAGTATCAGCCCCAGCATTTT
.	.	TRBV7-3	TRBJ2-3	CASSLQVTDTQYF	TGTGCCAGCAGCTTACAGGTCACAGATACGCAGTATTTT
.	.	TRBV19	TRBJ2-1	CASSMRRENSPASFSYNEQFF	TGTGCCAGTAGTATGCGAAGGGAGAACTCTCCGGCTAGTTTCTCCTACAATGAGCAGTTCTTC
.	TRBD2	TRBV7-9	TRBJ2-3	CASSEEAGIRTDTQYF	TGTGCCAGCAGCGAAGAAGCGGGAATTCGGACAGATACGCAGTATTTT
.	.	TRBV2	TRBJ1-1	CARARQPTEAFF	TGTGCCAGGGCGAGACAGCCGACTGAAGCTTTCTTT
.	.	TRBV7-2	TRBJ1-1	CASSLGSGMNTEAFF	TGTGCCAGCAGCTTAGGGTCAGGGATGAACACTGAAGCTTTCTTT
once	.	TRBV7-9	TRBJ2-7	CASSTQTGTEQYF	TGTGCCAGCAGCACCCAAACAGGGACCGAGCAGTACTTC
.	TRBD2	TRBV5-1	TRBJ2-1	CASSLGTSGSQEQFF	TGCGCCAGCAGCTTAGGGACTAGCGGGAGCCAGGAGCAGTTCTTC
.	TRBD1	TRBV2	TRBJ2-7	CASSGGTGTEQYF	TGTGCCAGCAGTGGGGGGACAGGGACCGAGCAGTACTTC